The 9 T cell receptor beta chains reported below all come from one sample, sequenced in a study of sequential checkpoint blockade in melanoma. The treatment is: randomized to nivolumab then ipilimumab (arm A) or the reverse (arm B). Using immunoSEQ multiplex PCR, the repertoire was profiled, and TCRdb retains in-frame clones only, with some absent. The profile shows 15,000 to 20,000 clones, approximately 93% of them singletons. Source: CD8+ T cells sorted from blood (inferred from file names), taken from a patient given nivolumab and ipilimumab in sequence. The source is a human donor with melanoma.

The genes are TRBV4-3 and TRBJ2-7, with 11 bases matching TRBD2. Trimming took 3 bases from V and 2 from J; bases not matched to a gene: 9. Germline CDR1 and CDR2: LGHNA and YSLEER. This CDR3 contains 17 residues. The CDR3 bases are TGCGCCAGCAGCCAGGGACTAGCGGATTTCCCCCCCTACGAGCAGTACTTC. It codes for CASSQGLADFPPYEQYF.

The chain joins TRBV5-4 to TRBJ1-1; TRBD1 aligns across 8 bases. Germline V gives CDR1 SGHNT, CDR2 YYREEE (reference sequence). CDR3 length equals 14 residues. J gave up 4 bases and V 5 bases, and 7 bases lay outside the gene matches. The CDR3 coding sequence is TGTGCCAGCAGTTGGACAGGGAGCGGCACTGAAGCTTTCTTT. Encoded protein: CASSWTGSGTEAFF.

CDR3 in DNA: TGTGCCAGCAGCTTCGACAGGGCCGAGCAGTACGTC. This sequence encodes CASSFDRAEQYV. The chain couples TRBV7-9 to TRBJ2-7, with 7 bases aligning to TRBD1. With V trimmed by 3 bases and J by 6 bases, 2 bases remained unmatched. There are 12 residues in the CDR3. From germline, CDR1 is SEHNR and CDR2 FQNEAQ (reference sequence).

CDR3 residues: CASRSLGIFYSNQPQHF. The CDR3 DNA reads TGTGCCAGCAGATCCCTCGGGATTTTTTATAGCAATCAGCCCCAGCATTTT. This sequence joins TRBV28 and TRBJ1-5; D is ambiguous. Trimming took 6 bases from V and 0 from J, leaving 18 bases between them. The CDR3 totals 17 residues. Germline CDR1 reads MDHEN; CDR2 reads SYDVKM.

J is TRBJ1-1 and V is TRBV29-1; weak D call: TRBD1 (5 bases). The V gene's germline CDR1 is SQVTM and CDR2 ANQGSEA. V was trimmed by 5 bases and J by 8 bases, leaving 15 bases between them. The CDR3 is 12 residues long. In DNA form, the CDR3 reads TGCAGCGTTAGGGATACAGGACAAGAAGCTTTCTTT. This gives the protein CSVRDTGQEAFF.

CDR3 in DNA: TGTGCCAGCAGTGACCATCGGGGATCCTACGAGCAGTACTTC. Translated: CASSDHRGSYEQYF. V and J are TRBV2 and TRBJ2-7; a possible D gene is TRBD2 (5 bases). CDR1 is SNHLY, CDR2 FYNNEI, per germline. The V gene lost 3 bases and the J gene lost 1 base, with 10 bases spanning the gap. There are 14 residues in the CDR3.

The V and J genes are TRBV13 and TRBJ2-7; 7 bases align to TRBD1. V was pared by 5 bases and J by 2 bases, with 12 bases of the junction left unmatched. Germline V gene lookup returns CDR1 PRHDT and CDR2 FYEKMQ (reference sequence). The CDR3 length is 16 residues. This chain's CDR3 is CASSPIRGQWPYEQYF. The CDR3, as DNA: TGTGCCAGCAGCCCAATCCGGGGACAGTGGCCCTACGAGCAGTACTTC.

This clone was seen only once. The J gene is TRBJ1-2, the V gene TRBV19; D unclear. Germline CDR1 LNHDA, CDR2 SQIVND (reference sequence). Trimming removed 3 bases from V and 5 bases from J, with 7 bases in between. CDR3 length equals 12 residues. The CDR3 region is CASSISRYGYTF. The CDR3 DNA reads as TGTGCCAGTAGTATCTCCAGATATGGCTACACCTTC.

The chain has TRBV7-3 and TRBJ2-7; 12 nucleotides line up with TRBD2. The germline CDR1 and CDR2 sequences are SGHTA and FQGTGA. Trimming at V came to 5 bases and at J to 3 bases, leaving 8 bases not matched to a gene. The CDR3 totals 16 residues. Written as DNA, the CDR3 is TGTGCCAGCAGCATGTCGACTAGCGGGAGTCTCTACGAGCAGTACTTC. Protein product: CASSMSTSGSLYEQYF.